The entry below describes one T cell receptor (beta chain). The antigen it binds to is not known. The record has no base qualities; no much larger clone is one base away. This sample stems from a study of blood T cells in healthy people across ages (dated by TCRdb to about 2015). Background on the whole study: In model experiments, template switching captured about one uniquely barcoded TCR beta cDNA molecule for every two T cells. The study measured age-related changes in TCR beta repertoire diversity using deep sequencing normalized with unique cDNA molecular identifiers. The study analyzed two additional independent replicas of 1 million unique cDNA reads from the same blood draw for two donors, one aged 18 to 30 and one aged 80 or older. Donors were grouped into four age groups: young (average approximately 16 years), middle-aged (roughly 40), aged (around 60) and long-lived (around 82). To avoid experimental bias, donors of different ages were randomly spread across the sequencing lanes. The paper's findings and limits, for the study overall: Bulk unsorted PBMC profiling prevented conclusive comparison of naive and antigen-experienced compartments. Because the CMV infection status of the donors was unknown, age-related changes in expanded clonotypes may potentially have been confounded. Compared with the aged group, more naive CD4+ T cells, fewer expanded clones and increased TCR diversity were shown by the long-lived group, suggesting age selection. A strong correlation was found between observed TCR beta diversity and the percentage of naive T cells measured by flow cytometry. Estimates of total diversity from one million sequenced T cells were regarded as lower bounds and underestimates. As age increased, observed TCR beta diversity per million T cells dropped in a roughly linear way, and a significant reduction was already evident by age 40.

The roughly 39 donors, aged roughly 6 to 95 years, were systemically healthy Caucasian individuals from Russia. Ten milliliters of peripheral blood were drawn from each donor into EDTA-treated Vacutainer tubes. Ficoll-Paque density-gradient centrifugation was used to isolate PBMCs, with at least 6.5 million per sample. Trizol reagent was used to extract total RNA from the PBMCs, yielding at least 6 micrograms per sample. The percentages of naive CD45RAhigh/CD27high T cells were determined by flow cytometry on a PBMC aliquot from every donor. The library was produced with 5' RACE. Data came from an Illumina HiSeq 2500. A second PCR of about 6 to 11 cycles was run with a J-beta primer mix and a sample-barcoded 5' primer. Each TCR beta cDNA molecule received a unique molecular identifier from a template-switch 5' adaptor carrying 12 random nucleotides. At least 2.5 million CDR3-containing paired-end reads were obtained from each sample. First-strand cDNA was synthesized from all RNA with the Mint cDNA synthesis kit, primed by a TRBC-specific oligonucleotide. Following uracil-DNA glycosylase treatment, all cDNA underwent a first 18-cycle PCR with the universal primers M1SS and BC2_uni_R. From the authors' description of their analysis: Normalization of each sample was performed by random selection of 1 million high-quality reads, each carrying a distinct molecular identifier. Reads sharing molecular identifiers were discarded rather than binned into consensus sequences. CDR3 identification, clonotype clustering and error correction used MiTCR with a Q25 quality threshold and the strictest error-elimination algorithm. A nonparametric unseen species model using Euler transformation provided a lower-bound estimate of total TCR beta diversity. Through fastp at Q25 and MiXCR, TCRdb rebuilt clones from the public reads, retaining in-frame beta chains. Each CDR3 protein appears once, grouped with its most common genes and DNA. The V and J calls follow TCRdb's processing rather than the paper's. The sample contains approximately 940,000 distinct CDR3 sequences, roughly 50% of them found a single time. The top ten constitute 10% to 15% of the sample.

Trimming takes 1 base from V and 4 bases from J, and the germline ends sit 14 bases apart. Taken from cysteine to phenylalanine, the CDR3 has 17 residues. The only DNA kept is the CDR3, 51 bases in frame from the first base. Via the germline V gene, CDR1 is MGHRA and CDR2 YSYEKL. The sample consisted of blood. This receptor chain uses TRBV4-1 and TRBJ1-6; the D region possibly corresponds to TRBD1 (6 bases align). This clonotype was obtained from a man aged 25-45 years in good health. The DNA sequence reads TGCGCCAGCAGCCAAGTGGTAAGGGGGTTGTATAATTCACCCCTCCACTTT. Its coded protein is CASSQVVRGLYNSPLHF.